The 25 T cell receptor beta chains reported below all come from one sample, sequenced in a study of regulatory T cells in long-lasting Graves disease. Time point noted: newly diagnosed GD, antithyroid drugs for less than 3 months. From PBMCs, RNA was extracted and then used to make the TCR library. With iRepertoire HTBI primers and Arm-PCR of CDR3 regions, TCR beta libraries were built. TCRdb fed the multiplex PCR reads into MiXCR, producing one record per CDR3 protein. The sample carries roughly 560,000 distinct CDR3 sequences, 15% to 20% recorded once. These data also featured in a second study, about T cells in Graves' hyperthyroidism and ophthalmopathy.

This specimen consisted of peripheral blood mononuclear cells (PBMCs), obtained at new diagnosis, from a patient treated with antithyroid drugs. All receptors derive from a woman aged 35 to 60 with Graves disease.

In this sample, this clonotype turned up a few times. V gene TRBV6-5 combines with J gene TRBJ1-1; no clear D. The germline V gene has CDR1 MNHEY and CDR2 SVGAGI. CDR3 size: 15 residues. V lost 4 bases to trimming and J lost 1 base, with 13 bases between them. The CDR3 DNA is TGTGCCAGCAGTTCCCGGGGAGTTGGGAACACTGAAGCTTTCTTT. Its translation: CASSSRGVGNTEAFF.

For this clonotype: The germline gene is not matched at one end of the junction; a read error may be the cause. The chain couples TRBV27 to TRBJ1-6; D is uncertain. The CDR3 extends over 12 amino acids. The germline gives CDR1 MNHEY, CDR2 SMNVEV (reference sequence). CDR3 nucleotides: TGTGCCAGCAGTTCCCCCGGGCAGGCTCTGAATTTT. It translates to CASSSPGQALNF.

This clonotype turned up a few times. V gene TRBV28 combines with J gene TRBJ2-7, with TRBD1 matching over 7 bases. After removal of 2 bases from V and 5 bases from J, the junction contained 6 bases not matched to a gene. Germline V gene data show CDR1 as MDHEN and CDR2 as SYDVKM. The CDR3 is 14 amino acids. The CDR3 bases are TGTGCCAGCAGTTTAAGAGGGGGCTGGGACGAGCAGTACTTC. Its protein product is CASSLRGGWDEQYF.

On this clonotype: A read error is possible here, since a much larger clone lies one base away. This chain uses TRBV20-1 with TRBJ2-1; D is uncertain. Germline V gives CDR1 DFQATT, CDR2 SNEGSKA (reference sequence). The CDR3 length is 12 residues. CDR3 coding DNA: TGCAGTGCTAGAATTGACGGCAATGGGCAGTTCTTC. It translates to CSARIDGNGQFF.

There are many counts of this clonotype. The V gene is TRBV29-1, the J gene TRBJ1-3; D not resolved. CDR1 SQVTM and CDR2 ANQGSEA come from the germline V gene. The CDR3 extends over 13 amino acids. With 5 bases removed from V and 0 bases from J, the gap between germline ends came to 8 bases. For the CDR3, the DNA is TGCAGCGTTCTCGTAAACTCTGGAAACACCATATATTTT. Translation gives CSVLVNSGNTIYF.

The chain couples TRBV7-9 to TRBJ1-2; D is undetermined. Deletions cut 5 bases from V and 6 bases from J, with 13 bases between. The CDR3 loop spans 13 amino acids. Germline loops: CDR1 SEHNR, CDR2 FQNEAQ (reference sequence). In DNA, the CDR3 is TGTGCCAGCAGCCCAACCGGAATCAATGGCTACACCTTC. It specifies CASSPTGINGYTF. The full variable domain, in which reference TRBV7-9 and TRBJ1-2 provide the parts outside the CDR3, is DTGVSQNPRHKITKRGQNVTFRCDPISEHNRLYWYRQTLGQGPEFLTYFQNEAQLEKSRLLSDRFSAERPKGSFSTLEIQRTEQGDSAMYLCASSPTGINGYTFGSGTRLTVV.

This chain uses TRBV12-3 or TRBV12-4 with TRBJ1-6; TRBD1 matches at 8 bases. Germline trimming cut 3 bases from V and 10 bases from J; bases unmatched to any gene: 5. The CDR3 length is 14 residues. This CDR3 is CASSFSGGGSPLHF. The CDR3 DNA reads TGTGCCAGCAGTTTTTCAGGGGGCGGGTCACCCCTCCACTTT.

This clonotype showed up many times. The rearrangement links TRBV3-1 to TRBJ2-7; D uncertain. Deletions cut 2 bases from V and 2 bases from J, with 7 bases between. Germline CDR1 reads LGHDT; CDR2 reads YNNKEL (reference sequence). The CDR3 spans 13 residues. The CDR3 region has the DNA TGTGCCAGCAGCCAAAGGTCGACCTACGAGCAGTACTTC. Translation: CASSQRSTYEQYF.

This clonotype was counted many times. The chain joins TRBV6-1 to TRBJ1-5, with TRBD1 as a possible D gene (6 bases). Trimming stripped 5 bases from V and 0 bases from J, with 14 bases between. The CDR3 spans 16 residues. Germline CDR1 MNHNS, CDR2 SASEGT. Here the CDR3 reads CASSPGTHNSNQPQHF. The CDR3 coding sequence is TGTGCCAGCAGTCCCGGGACACATAATAGCAATCAGCCCCAGCATTTT.

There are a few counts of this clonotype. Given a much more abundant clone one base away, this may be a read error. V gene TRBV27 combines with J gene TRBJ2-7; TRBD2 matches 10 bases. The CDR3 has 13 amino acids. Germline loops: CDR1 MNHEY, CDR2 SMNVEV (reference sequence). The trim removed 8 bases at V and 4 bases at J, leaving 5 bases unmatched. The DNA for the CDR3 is TGTGCCAGCGGGTCTAGCGGGGGATACGAGCAGTACTTC. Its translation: CASGSSGGYEQYF.

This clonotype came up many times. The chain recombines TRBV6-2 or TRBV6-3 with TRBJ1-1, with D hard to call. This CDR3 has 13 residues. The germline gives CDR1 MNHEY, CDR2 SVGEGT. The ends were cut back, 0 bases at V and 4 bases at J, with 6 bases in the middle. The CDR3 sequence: CASSYSVSTEAFF. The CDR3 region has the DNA TGTGCCAGCAGTTACTCGGTAAGCACTGAAGCTTTCTTT.

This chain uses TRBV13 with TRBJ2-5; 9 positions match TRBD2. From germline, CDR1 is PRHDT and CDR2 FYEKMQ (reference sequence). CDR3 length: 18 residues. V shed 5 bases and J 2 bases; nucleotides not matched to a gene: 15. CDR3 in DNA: TGTGCCAGCAGCCTCCTCGGGTGGCCTAGCGGGGCTCAAGAGACCCAGTACTTC. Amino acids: CASSLLGWPSGAQETQYF.

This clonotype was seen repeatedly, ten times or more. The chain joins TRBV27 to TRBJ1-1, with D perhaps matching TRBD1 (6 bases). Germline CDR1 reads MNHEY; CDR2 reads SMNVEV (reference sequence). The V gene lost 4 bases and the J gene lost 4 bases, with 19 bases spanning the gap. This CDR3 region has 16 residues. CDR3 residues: CASSSLQGLQITEAFF. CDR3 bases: TGTGCCAGCAGTTCCCTACAGGGCCTCCAGATCACTGAAGCTTTCTTT.

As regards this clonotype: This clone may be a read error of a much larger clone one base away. CDR3 DNA sequence: TGTGCCAGCAGTGAAGAGGACGGGAACATTCAGTACTTC. This gives the protein CASSEEDGNIQYF. The chain has TRBV3-1 and TRBJ2-4; the D is unclear. This CDR3 is built from 13 residues. The V and J ends lost 6 bases and 7 bases respectively, with 13 bases between them. Germline loops: CDR1 LGHDT, CDR2 YNNKEL (reference sequence).

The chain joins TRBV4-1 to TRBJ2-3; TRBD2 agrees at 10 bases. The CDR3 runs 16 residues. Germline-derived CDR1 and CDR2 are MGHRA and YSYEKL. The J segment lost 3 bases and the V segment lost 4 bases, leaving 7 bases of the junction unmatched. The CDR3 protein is CASSLTLAGSTDTQYF. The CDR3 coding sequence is TGCGCCAGCAGCCTAACACTAGCGGGGAGTACAGATACGCAGTATTTT.

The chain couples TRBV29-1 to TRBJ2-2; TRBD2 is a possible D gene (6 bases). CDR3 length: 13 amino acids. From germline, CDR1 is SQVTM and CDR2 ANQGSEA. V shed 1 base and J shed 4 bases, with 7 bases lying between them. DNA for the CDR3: TGCAGCGTTGAAGGGAGGGGCACCGGGGAGCTGTTTTTT. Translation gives CSVEGRGTGELFF.

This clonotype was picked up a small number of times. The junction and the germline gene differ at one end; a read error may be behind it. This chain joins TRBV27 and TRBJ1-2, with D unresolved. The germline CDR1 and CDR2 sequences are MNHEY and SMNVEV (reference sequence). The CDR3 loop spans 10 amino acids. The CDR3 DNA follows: TGTGCCAGCAGTTTATGGGCTGTTCCCTTC. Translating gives CASSLWAVPF.

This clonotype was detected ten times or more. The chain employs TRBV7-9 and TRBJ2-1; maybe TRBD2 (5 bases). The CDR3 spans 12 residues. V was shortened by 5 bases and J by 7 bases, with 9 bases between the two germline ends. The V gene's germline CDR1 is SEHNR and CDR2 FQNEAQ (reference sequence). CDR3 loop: CASSSGENEQFF. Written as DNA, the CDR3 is TGTGCCAGCAGCAGTGGGGAGAATGAGCAGTTCTTC.

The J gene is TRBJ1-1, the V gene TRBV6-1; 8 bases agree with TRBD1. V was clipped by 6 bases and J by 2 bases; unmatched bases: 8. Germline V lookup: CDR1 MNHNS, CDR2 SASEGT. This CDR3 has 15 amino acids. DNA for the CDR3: TGTGCCAGCAGGGGACAGGCCACTGTAAACACTGAAGCTTTCTTT. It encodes CASRGQATVNTEAFF.

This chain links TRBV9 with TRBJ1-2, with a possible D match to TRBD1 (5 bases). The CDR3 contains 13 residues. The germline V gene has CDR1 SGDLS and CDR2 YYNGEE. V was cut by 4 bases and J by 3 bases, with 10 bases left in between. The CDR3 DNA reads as TGTGCCAGCAGCCCGGACAAGCACTATGGCTACACCTTC. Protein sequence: CASSPDKHYGYTF.

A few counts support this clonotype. The CDR3 loop is CASSPGRSGGMSSYEQYF. The CDR3 DNA is TGTGCCAGCTCACCTGGGCGTAGCGGGGGAATGAGCTCCTACGAGCAGTACTTC. The chain links TRBV18 to TRBJ2-7, with 9 nucleotides matching TRBD2. V gave up 3 bases and J gave up 0 bases; unmatched junction bases: 12. CDR3 length: 18 amino acids. Per the germline V gene, CDR1 is KGHSH and CDR2 is LQKENI.

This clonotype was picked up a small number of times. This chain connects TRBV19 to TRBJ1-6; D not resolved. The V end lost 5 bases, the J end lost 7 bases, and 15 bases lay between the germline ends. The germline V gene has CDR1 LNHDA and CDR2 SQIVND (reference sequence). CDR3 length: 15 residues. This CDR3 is CASSYVTSNNSPLHF. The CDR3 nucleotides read TGTGCCAGTAGTTACGTGACAAGTAACAATTCACCCCTCCACTTT.

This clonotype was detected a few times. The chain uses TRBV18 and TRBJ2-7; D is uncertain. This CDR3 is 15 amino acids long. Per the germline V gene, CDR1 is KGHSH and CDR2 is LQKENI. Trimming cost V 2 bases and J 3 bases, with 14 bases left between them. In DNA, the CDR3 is TGTGCCAGCTCACCAACTTCCAGAAAGTTCTACGAGCAGTACTTC. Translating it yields CASSPTSRKFYEQYF.

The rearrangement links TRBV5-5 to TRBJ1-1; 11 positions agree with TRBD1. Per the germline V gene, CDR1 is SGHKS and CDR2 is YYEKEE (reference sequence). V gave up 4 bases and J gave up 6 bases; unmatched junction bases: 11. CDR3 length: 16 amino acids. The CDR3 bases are TGTGCCAGCAGCCGGGCGGGGACAGGGGGTTTCGCTGAAGCTTTCTTT. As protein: CASSRAGTGGFAEAFF.

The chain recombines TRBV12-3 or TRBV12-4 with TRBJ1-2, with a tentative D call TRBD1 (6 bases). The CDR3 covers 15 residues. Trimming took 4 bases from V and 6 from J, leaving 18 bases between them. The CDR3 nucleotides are TGTGCCAGCAGTTCACAGGGTGGATACTATGATGGCTACACCTTC. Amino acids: CASSSQGGYYDGYTF.